This is a list of T cell receptor beta chains from one sample in a study of T cells in Graves' hyperthyroidism and ophthalmopathy. TCRdb processed the multiplex PCR reads anew with MiXCR; each CDR3 protein has one entry. Of a few hundred thousand distinct CDR3 sequences in the sample, approximately 14% were seen once. Specimen: blood. The source is a woman aged 18 to 35 with Graves' hyperthyroidism. The CDR3 runs from the conserved cysteine through the conserved F or W. The D gene is left open where the match is weak. The size field is filled for only some rows; it gives once, few, many or a size class.

>TRBJ1-2|many|TRBV28|-
TGTGCCAGCAGTTTGTCCAGGGGTCCCTATGGCTACACCTTC
CASSLSRGPYGYTF
>TRBJ2-3|few|TRBV24-1|-
TGTGCCACCAGTTACGGAGGTACGCAGTATTTT
CATSYGGTQYF
>TRBJ2-7|many|TRBV11-2|TRBD1
TGTGCCAGCAGCTTACCCTCCAGGACAGGCTCCTACGAGCAGTACTTC
CASSLPSRTGSYEQYF
>TRBJ1-5|-|TRBV7-2|-
TGTGCCAGCAGCTCGCCTGGAGGGTACAATCAGCTCCAGCATTTT
CASSSPGGYNQLQHF
>TRBJ1-1|many|TRBV12-3/TRBV12-4|-
TGTGCCAGCAGACCCTTTAACACTGAAGCTTTCTTT
CASRPFNTEAFF
>TRBJ2-2|-|TRBV12-3/TRBV12-4|TRBD2
TGTGCCAGCAGTCCGCCTCCGGGACTAGAGAACACCGGGGAGCTGTTTTTT
CASSPPPGLENTGELFF
>TRBJ1-4|few|TRBV18|-
TGTGCCAGCTCACCCGGTCGTCAGGAAGCTCCCTGGGCAACTAATGAAAAACTGTTTTTT
CASSPGRQEAPWATNEKLFF
>TRBJ1-1|many|TRBV11-2|-
TGTGCCAGCAGCCCCAACTTAATTCGAGGCTGGAACACTGAAGCTTTCTTT
CASSPNLIRGWNTEAFF
>TRBJ2-6|-|TRBV6-1|TRBD1
TGTGCCAGCAGTGAAGCAACAGACAGGGCCGGGGCCAACGTCCTGACTTTC
CASSEATDRAGANVLTF
>TRBJ1-2|-|TRBV7-9|-
TGTGCCAGCAGCTTCCCTCAGGCTAGCTATGGCTACACCTTC
CASSFPQASYGYTF
>TRBJ2-7|few|TRBV20-1|-
TGCAGTGCAGTCAGACGGCTCCCAACCTACGAGCAGTACTTC
CSAVRRLPTYEQYF
>TRBJ2-2|-|TRBV6-1|-
TGTGCCAGCAGTTCGTGGGCGGCAGGGAACACCGGGGAGCTGTTTTTT
CASSSWAAGNTGELFF
>TRBJ2-5|few|TRBV5-1|TRBD1
TGCGCCAGCAGCTTGTGGGGCCAGGGGGAAGAGACCCAGTACTTC
CASSLWGQGEETQYF
>TRBJ2-7|many|TRBV7-2|TRBD1
TGTGCCAGCAGCCCCGAGGGGGCCGGCGAGCAGTACTTC
CASSPEGAGEQYF
>TRBJ2-7|many|TRBV7-2|TRBD2
TGTGCCAGCAGACCGACTAGCGGGAGGGCCTGGTACGAGCAGTACTTC
CASRPTSGRAWYEQYF
>TRBJ1-1|many|TRBV6-2/TRBV6-3|TRBD1
TGTGCCAGCATCAAATTGCCGGGACAGGGTTATCGAGGAGCTTTCTTT
CASIKLPGQGYRGAFF
>TRBJ2-2|-|TRBV12-3/TRBV12-4|-
TGTGCCAGCAGCCAAACCAGTTCCGGGGAGCTGTTTTTT
CASSQTSSGELFF
>TRBJ2-5|many|TRBV12-3/TRBV12-4|-
TGTGCCAGCAGGACTACCGGGACACTCCAGCAAGAGACCCAGTACTTC
CASRTTGTLQQETQYF
>TRBJ2-7|many|TRBV6-1|TRBD1
TGTGCCAGCACCCGTGACAGGGGGTTAACTAGCGACTCCTACGAGCAGTACTTC
CASTRDRGLTSDSYEQYF
>TRBJ2-4|many|TRBV2|TRBD2
TGTGCCAGCAGTGTGGGGGGGTTAGTCCACATTCAGTACTTC
CASSVGGLVHIQYF
>TRBJ2-3|-|TRBV7-9|-
TGTGCCAGCAGCTTAGCCGGCCAGGGGGGGCTTTTCACAGATACGCAGTATTTT
CASSLAGQGGLFTDTQYF
>TRBJ2-2|-|TRBV10-2|TRBD1
TGCGCCACCAGACTGGAGCGACAGGGATTTTTT
CATRLERQGFF
>TRBJ2-1|few|TRBV4-3|-
TGCGCCAGCAGCCAAGCGTCGGCCAGTGGAAATGAGCAGTTCTTC
CASSQASASGNEQFF
>TRBJ2-2|-|TRBV9|TRBD2
TGTGCCAGCAGCACCGGACTAGCGGGAGCTTCGCGGACCGGGGAGCTGTTTTTT
CASSTGLAGASRTGELFF
>TRBJ2-1|-|TRBV4-1|TRBD2
TGCGCCAGCAGCCAAGCGGAGGAGTTAGCGGGAGCGAGCTACAATGAGCAGTTCTTC
CASSQAEELAGASYNEQFF
>TRBJ2-3|-|TRBV29-1|TRBD1
TGCAGCGTCCCGGGACAGGGATCCTATACGCAGTATTTT
CSVPGQGSYTQYF
>TRBJ2-5|few|TRBV6-1|-
TGTGCCAGCAGTGCCGAGCCGATCAGGGAGACCCAGTACTTC
CASSAEPIRETQYF
>TRBJ1-1|many|TRBV2|-
TGTGCCAGCAGGGGGTCTGCGCCCAAGGTACTGATGAACACTGAAGCTTTCTTT
CASRGSAPKVLMNTEAFF
>TRBJ2-1|many|TRBV12-3/TRBV12-4|-
TGTGCCAGCAGTTTTCGGGGCAATGAGCAGTTCTTC
CASSFRGNEQFF
>TRBJ2-1|few|TRBV11-2|TRBD2
TGTGCCAGCAGCTTGTTAGCGGGAAGCTCCTACAATGAGCAGTTCTTC
CASSLLAGSSYNEQFF
>TRBJ2-7|few|TRBV18|-
TGTGCCAGCTCTACCAACGGGATGGCCTACGAGCAGTACTTC
CASSTNGMAYEQYF
>TRBJ2-3|few|TRBV27|-
TGTGCCAGCAGTTTCTTCCCTCCAGGGCAGCGCACAGATACGCAGTATTTT
CASSFFPPGQRTDTQYF
>TRBJ1-1|many|TRBV27|-
TGTGCCAGCAGTCCTTTGACGGTGGTTAACACTGAAGCTTTCTTT
CASSPLTVVNTEAFF
>TRBJ2-2|many|TRBV6-1|-
TGTGCCAGCAGTGAAACCCCCCCCTCCGGGGAGCTGTTTTTT
CASSETPPSGELFF
>TRBJ2-5|many|TRBV28|-
TGTGCCAGCAGTCCCCTTGTGGGGGCAGGCCAAGAGACCCAGTACTTC
CASSPLVGAGQETQYF
>TRBJ1-4|many|TRBV28|-
TGTGCCAGCAGTTTAAGCCAGAATGAAAAACTGTTTTTT
CASSLSQNEKLFF